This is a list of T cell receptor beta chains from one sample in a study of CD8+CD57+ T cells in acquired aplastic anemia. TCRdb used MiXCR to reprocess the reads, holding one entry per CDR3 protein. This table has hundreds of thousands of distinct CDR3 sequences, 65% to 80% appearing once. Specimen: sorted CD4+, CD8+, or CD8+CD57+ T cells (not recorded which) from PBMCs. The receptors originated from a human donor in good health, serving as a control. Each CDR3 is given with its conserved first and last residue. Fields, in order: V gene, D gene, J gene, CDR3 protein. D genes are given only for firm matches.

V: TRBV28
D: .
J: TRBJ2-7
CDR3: CASSQPGISYEQYF

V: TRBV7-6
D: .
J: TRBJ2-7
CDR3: CASSLEGPDNERYF

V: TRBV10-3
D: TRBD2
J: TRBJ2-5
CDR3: CAISESSSGGSQETQYF

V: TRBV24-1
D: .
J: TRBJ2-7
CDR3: CATSAGTSHYEQYF

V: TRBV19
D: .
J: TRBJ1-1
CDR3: CASSMRQMNAEAFF

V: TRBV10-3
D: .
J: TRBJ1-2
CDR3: CAISEAGCYGYTF

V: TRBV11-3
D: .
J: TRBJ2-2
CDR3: CASSFDSNTGELFF

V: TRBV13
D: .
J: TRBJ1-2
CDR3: CATSRSYGYTF

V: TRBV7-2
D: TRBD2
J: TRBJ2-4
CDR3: CASSLAPQLAGAAKNIQYF

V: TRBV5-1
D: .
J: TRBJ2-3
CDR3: CASSQGGTTFTDTQYF

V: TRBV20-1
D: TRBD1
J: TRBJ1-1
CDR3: CSAGQLGDRVTEAFF

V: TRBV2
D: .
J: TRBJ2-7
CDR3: CASKVGEQYF

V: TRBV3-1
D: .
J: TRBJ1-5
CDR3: CASSRQGRQPQHF

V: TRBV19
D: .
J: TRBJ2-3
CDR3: CASSLTPQGMDTQYF

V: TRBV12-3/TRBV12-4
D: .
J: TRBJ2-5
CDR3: CASSTGSYQETQYF

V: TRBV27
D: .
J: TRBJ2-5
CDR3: CASSRRLLGGAKETQYF

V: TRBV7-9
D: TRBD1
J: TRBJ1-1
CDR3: CASSFLQGAEAFF

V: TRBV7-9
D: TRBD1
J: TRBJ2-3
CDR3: CASSLGGQGAREQQYF

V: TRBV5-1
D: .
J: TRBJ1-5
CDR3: CASSRDRSAGSNQPQHF

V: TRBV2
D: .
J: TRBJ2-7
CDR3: CASGVEQHSYEHYF

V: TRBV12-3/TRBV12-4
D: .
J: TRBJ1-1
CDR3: CASNSEVGNTEAFF

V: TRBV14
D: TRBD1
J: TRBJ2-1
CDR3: CASSRVGGGDRSEFF

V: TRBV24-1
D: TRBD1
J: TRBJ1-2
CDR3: CASRGTGAGGYTF

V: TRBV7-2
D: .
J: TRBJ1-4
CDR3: CASSFDGPGFAKLFF

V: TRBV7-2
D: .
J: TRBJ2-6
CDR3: CASSLLPTKETQF

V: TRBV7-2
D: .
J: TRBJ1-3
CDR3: CASFTDTGNTIYF

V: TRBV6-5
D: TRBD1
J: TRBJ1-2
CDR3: CASSPGQGAGYGYTF

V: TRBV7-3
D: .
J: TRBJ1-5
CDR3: CATSRVGKGNQRQHF

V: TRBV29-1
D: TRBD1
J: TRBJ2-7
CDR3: CSVVGFDRGETYEQYF

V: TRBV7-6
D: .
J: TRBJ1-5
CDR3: CASSYESSKQPKHF

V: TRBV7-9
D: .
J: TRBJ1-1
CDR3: CASSPTQTRVLNTEAFF

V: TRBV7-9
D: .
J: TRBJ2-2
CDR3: CASSLYTRDSGERFF

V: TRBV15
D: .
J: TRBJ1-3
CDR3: CATSRDGVSGNAIYF

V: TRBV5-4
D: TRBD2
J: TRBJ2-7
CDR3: CASNFQAGGKYEQYF

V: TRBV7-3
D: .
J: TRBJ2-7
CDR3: CASSLFTGATDEQYF

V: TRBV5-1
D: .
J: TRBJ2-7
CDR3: CASSLMSGQSSYERYF

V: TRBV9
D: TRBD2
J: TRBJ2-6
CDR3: CASSTTYGGANQLTF

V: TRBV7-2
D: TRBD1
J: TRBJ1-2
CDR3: CASSLPTGGATTSF

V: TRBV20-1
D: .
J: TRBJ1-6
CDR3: CSARGAGGDINSPLHF

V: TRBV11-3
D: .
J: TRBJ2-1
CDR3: CASSLDGGVADEQFF

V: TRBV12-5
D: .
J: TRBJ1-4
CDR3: CASGRDGRGNEKLFF

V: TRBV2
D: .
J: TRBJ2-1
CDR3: CASAGQGGDEKFF

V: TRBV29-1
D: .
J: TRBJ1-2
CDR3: CSVDPTLTNYGYTF

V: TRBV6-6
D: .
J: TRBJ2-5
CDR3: CASSGRPSQETQYF

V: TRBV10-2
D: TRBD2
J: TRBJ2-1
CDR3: CASDTPGLAFYNEQFF

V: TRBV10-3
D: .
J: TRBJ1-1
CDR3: CAITQGLNTEAFF